The clone carrying this TCR beta chain was detected a few times. Germline assignment: CDR1 MNHNS and CDR2 SASEGT. The CDR3 has 16 amino acids. The V and J ends lost 8 bases and 7 bases, in that order; junction bases with no gene match: 8. The sample comes from a study of T cells in Graves' hyperthyroidism and ophthalmopathy. Amplification yielded TCR beta CDR3 regions, with RNA transcripts as the source. Researchers ran a first-round RT-PCR on the TCR CDR3 using the HTBI primer set. Via MiXCR, TCRdb re-called the multiplex PCR reads, giving one row per CDR3 protein. The table lists about 640,000 distinct CDR3 sequences, more than 20% of them singletons.

V gene TRBV6-1 combines with J gene TRBJ2-2; the match to TRBD2 covers 15 bases. This receptor was identified in a man aged 25 to 40 with Graves' ophthalmopathy. The sample comprised blood. CDR3: CASLRGLAGGVGELFF. CDR3 bases: TGTGCCAGCCTCCGGGGACTAGCGGGAGGTGTCGGGGAGCTGTTTTTT.